This T cell receptor (beta chain) was profiled in a study of blood T cell repertoires in COVID-19. Study background: The origin of the acute and convalescent COVID-19 samples was the United States, Italy and Spain. T cells, B-cell-depleted T cells, or PBMCs supplied cDNA or gDNA.

Under the authors' procedure: Quantification of nucleated cells was approximated via reference gene primer amplification. The table came from immunoSEQ multiplex PCR; TCRdb's copy has only in-frame clones and leaves some out. V and J calls and clone size follow that table, whereas D and trimming were derived from the DNA. This sample has around 180,000 clones; 85% to 90% occur once, and the top ten carry about a fifth. Germline V gene sequence: CDR1 MNHEY, CDR2 SMNVEV (reference sequence). The V gene lost 7 bases and the J gene lost 0 bases, with 13 bases spanning the gap. This CDR3 contains 15 residues.

The TCR originated in a man in his 70s with active or convalescent COVID-19. The rearrangement links TRBV27 to TRBJ1-5; a weak D match, TRBD1 (6 bases). The sample was peripheral blood. This CDR3 reads CASTLDRYSNQPQHF. The CDR3 coding sequence is TGTGCCAGCACCTTGGACAGATATAGCAATCAGCCCCAGCATTTT.